This TCR beta chain was retrieved from a study of cytomegalovirus exposure and HLA in healthy donors (dated by TCRdb to 2016 to 2017). Background on the whole study: The roughly 670 repertoires of the first cohort and the 120 validation repertoires were produced on the same platform, according to a later analysis. The study was designed to test whether signatures of past pathogen exposure could be identified by cataloging public T cell receptors. A separate validation cohort of 100 to 150 different subjects was used in addition to the roughly 700-subject first cohort. To predict cytomegalovirus infection status, the study combined high-throughput TCR immunosequencing, statistical association of individual TCRs with disease status, and machine learning.

The library was built by means of the immunoSEQ multiplex PCR assay. The paper's data handling went like this. A statistical classification framework was developed to diagnose cytomegalovirus status using the catalog of TCR beta chain sequences. TCRdb's version of the immuneACCESS table is confined to in-frame rearrangements and falls short of the full clone set. An unresolved V gene accounts for under half of the shortfall where checked; the remainder is of unknown origin. Clonal size and the V and J genes are those of that table, whereas D and trimming came from the DNA. This sample gives over 90,000 clones in total; approximately 95% of them show up just once. 0.89% of the sample comes from the top ten. The germline V gene (reference sequence) supplies CDR1 MNHEY and CDR2 SMNVEV. Counted from cysteine to phenylalanine, this CDR3 has 14 amino acids. Of all the DNA, just the CDR3 is kept, 42 bases in frame from base 1. Unmatched junction bases come to 10, with V trimmed by 9 bases and J by 4 bases.

What the work shows at the level of the full study, not this receptor alone: A later analysis had no HLA typing for the validation cohort, so co-occurrence there was scored across all 130 or so repertoires. The classifier was reported to diagnose cytomegalovirus status with high specificity and sensitivity in both the original and validation cohorts. A total of fewer than 200 TCR beta chains were listed by the study as associated with cytomegalovirus. Of the cluster scores, approximately 95% were above 0 in a later analysis, which found that TCRs clustered in the first cohort also tended to co-occur in the 120 or so validation repertoires. In vitro tests confirmed that a few of the cytomegalovirus-associated TCR beta chains recognize cytomegalovirus antigens. Most TCR sequences were observed very rarely across donors, whereas some public TCRs were present in many individuals. It was suggested by the authors that the approach could potentially be generalized to other disease states and immunological phenotypes.

Donors formed part of the validation cohort, which comprised approximately 130 subjects and was distinct from the first cohort of several hundred subjects. With regard to this clone: Its antigen is currently not known. Base qualities were left out, and no much larger clone turns up one base away.

The rearranged chain carries TRBV27 and TRBJ2-7; 9 central bases correspond to TRBD1. The TCR sequence derives from a young woman in good health and CMV-seronegative. Material: PBMCs. The DNA reads as follows: TGTGCCAGTATGAAAACAGGGGGCGGGTACGAGCAGTACTTC. The encoded protein is CASMKTGGGYEQYF.